These 6 T cell receptor beta chains share one sample of origin, sequenced in a study of blood T cell repertoires in COVID-19. Profiling relied on immunoSEQ multiplex PCR, and the TCRdb table lists in-frame clones only, not all of them. The table has some 250,000 clones, about 90% seen once. The sample comprised PBMCs or T cells enriched from blood (not recorded which). The receptors here all came from a human donor in a cohort exposed to, infected with or recovered from COVID-19 (not recorded which). The donor label of this sample is uncertain.

The V call is TRBV5-4, the J call TRBJ1-6; 7 bases are a match to TRBD1. CDR1 SGHNT and CDR2 YYREEE come from the germline V gene (reference sequence). The V segment lost 0 bases and the J segment 8 bases; nucleotides outside the gene matches: 5. The CDR3 length is 15 residues. The CDR3 DNA reads TGTGCCAGCAGCTTGGTGGAGACAGGGTATTCACCCCTCCACTTT. Translating gives CASSLVETGYSPLHF.

The chain links TRBV20-1 to TRBJ2-7; the match to TRBD1 covers 7 bases. Germline V gene lookup returns CDR1 DFQATT and CDR2 SNEGSKA (reference sequence). Germline trimming cut 4 bases from V and 3 bases from J; bases unmatched to any gene: 6. The CDR3 loop spans 13 amino acids. The CDR3 sequence: CSANEGQSYEQYF. The CDR3, as DNA: TGCAGTGCTAATGAGGGACAGAGCTACGAGCAGTACTTC.

The chain employs TRBV11-2 and TRBJ2-3; 8 nucleotides align to TRBD1. With V trimmed by 1 base and J by 5 bases, 5 bases remained unmatched. CDR1 SGHAT and CDR2 FQNNGV come from the germline V gene. CDR3 length: 15 amino acids. CDR3 nucleotide sequence: TGTGCCAGCAGCTTAGTTGGGACAGGCATAGATACGCAGTATTTT. As protein: CASSLVGTGIDTQYF.

The chain has TRBV6-5 and TRBJ2-2; 7 bases line up with TRBD2. The ends lost 6 bases at V and 6 bases at J; junction bases unmatched: 7. The germline CDR1 and CDR2 sequences are MNHEY and SVGAGI. The CDR3 is 14 amino acids. The CDR3 sequence is CASRRRGDAGELFF. The CDR3 DNA sequence: TGTGCCAGCAGACGCCGGGGGGACGCCGGGGAGCTGTTTTTT.

V usage is TRBV15 and J usage is TRBJ2-2; 7 nucleotides agree with TRBD2. After removal of 1 base from V and 2 bases from J, the junction contained 1 base not matched to a gene. This CDR3 contains 15 residues. Germline V gene data show CDR1 as LNHNV and CDR2 as YYDKDF (reference sequence). The CDR3 nucleotides read TGTGCCACCAGCAGAGGACTAGCCAACACCGGGGAGCTGTTTTTT. This sequence encodes CATSRGLANTGELFF.

The rearrangement links TRBV4-1 to TRBJ2-3; 8 bases are a match to TRBD1. The V and J ends lost 3 bases and 6 bases, in that order; junction bases with no gene match: 17. Germline V gives CDR1 MGHRA, CDR2 YSYEKL. CDR3 length: 18 residues. CDR3 sequence: CASSHPLRAGGVSDTQYF. The CDR3 region has the DNA TGCGCCAGCAGCCACCCCCTTCGAGCAGGGGGCGTTTCTGATACGCAGTATTTT.